These T cell receptor beta chains were read from a single sample in a study of blood T cells in healthy people across ages. From the 5' RACE reads, TCRdb called clonotypes with MiXCR, one entry per CDR3 protein. Seen here are about 1.5 million distinct CDR3 sequences, approximately 42% observed once, and the top ten hold roughly 3.7%. The source material was blood. The receptors shown here come from a woman aged 18 to 35 in good health. Each CDR3 is given with its conserved first and last residue. A D gene is named only where the DNA matches it firmly. Clone size is not always given. Where it is, it says once, few, many or a class for expanded clones.

cdr3_nt cdr3_aa d_call v_call clone_size j_call
TGTGCCAGCAGCCAAACTAGCGGGAGTAGAGATACGCAGTATTTT CASSQTSGSRDTQYF TRBD2 TRBV7-8 few TRBJ2-3
TGTGCCACCAGTGAGGTGGGAGCAGATACGCAGTATTTT CATSEVGADTQYF - TRBV24-1 few TRBJ2-3
TGTGCCAGCAGTTACTCACAGGGAGGTGAAGCTTTCTTT CASSYSQGGEAFF - TRBV6-5 - TRBJ1-1
TGCAGTGCCCCACGGGCGGACAGGTCCTCCTACGAGCAGTACTTC CSAPRADRSSYEQYF TRBD1 TRBV20-1 - TRBJ2-7
TGTGCCAGCAGCCCGCAGAGAGCAACTAATGAAAAACTGTTTTTT CASSPQRATNEKLFF - TRBV7-2 - TRBJ1-4
TGTGCCAGCAGATGGAGCGGGAGAGTGCCCACAGATACGCAGTATTTT CASRWSGRVPTDTQYF TRBD2 TRBV27 - TRBJ2-3
TGTGCCAGCAGTGAAGCCGGACAGGTCTATGGCTACACCTTC CASSEAGQVYGYTF TRBD1 TRBV6-1 - TRBJ1-2
TGCGCCAGCAGCTTATGGGACAGCGAGCAGTACTTC CASSLWDSEQYF TRBD1 TRBV4-3 few TRBJ2-7
TGTGCCACCAGCAGAGATCTCAGGGCTGGAAACACCATATATTTT CATSRDLRAGNTIYF - TRBV15 - TRBJ1-3
TGTGCCAGCTCAGCCACCACGGCTGATACGCAGTATTTT CASSATTADTQYF - TRBV18 - TRBJ2-3
TGTGCCAGCAGCCTCCCGCCCGAGGCGGGAGCTTTCTTT CASSLPPEAGAFF - TRBV9 - TRBJ1-1
TGTGCCAGCAGCCAAGATTTCGGGGGGGGTGCAGATACGCAGTATTTT CASSQDFGGGADTQYF TRBD2 TRBV3-1 once TRBJ2-3
TGTGCCAGCAGCTCCCTCTCCGACCCACAAGAGACCCAGTACTTC CASSSLSDPQETQYF - TRBV7-6 - TRBJ2-5
TGTGCCAGCAGCCCAGGGACAGGGCGTGAGCAGTTCTTC CASSPGTGREQFF TRBD1 TRBV7-3 few TRBJ2-1
TGTGCCAGCAGCTTAGGGGAAGACAGGGCTTACTATGGCTACACCTTC CASSLGEDRAYYGYTF TRBD1 TRBV12-3/TRBV12-4 - TRBJ1-2
TGTGCCAGCAGTGAAGTCGAGACTTCCGTGGATCAGCCCCAGCATTTT CASSEVETSVDQPQHF - TRBV6-1 once TRBJ1-5
TGTGCCAGCAGCTTAGCGACTACTCAGGGGGAGACCCAGTACTTC CASSLATTQGETQYF - TRBV7-2 - TRBJ2-5
TGTGCCAGCAGCGTATCCCCTCGACAGGGGGAAGGCTACACCTTC CASSVSPRQGEGYTF TRBD1 TRBV9 - TRBJ1-2
TGTGCCAGCAGCGAAAGGGGTACTGAGCAGTTCTTC CASSERGTEQFF - TRBV2 few TRBJ2-1
TGTGCCAGCAGGCCCGTGGGGCATTGGTCCAAAAACATTCAGTACTTC CASRPVGHWSKNIQYF - TRBV6-2/TRBV6-3 - TRBJ2-4
TGTGCCAGCATGAGTCAGGCAGACAATCAGCCCCAGCATTTT CASMSQADNQPQHF - TRBV2 few TRBJ1-5
TGTGCCAGCAGCTTAGCGGTTAGCATTCAGCCCCAGCATTTT CASSLAVSIQPQHF - TRBV7-2 - TRBJ1-5
TGCGCCAGCAGCCAATATGGGACTAGCGGCACAGATACGCAGTATTTT CASSQYGTSGTDTQYF TRBD2 TRBV4-3 - TRBJ2-3
TGTGCCAGCAGCTTGGCGGGGGGATTCCAAGAGACCCAGTACTTC CASSLAGGFQETQYF TRBD2 TRBV5-6 - TRBJ2-5
TGTGCCAGCAACCACTACGGGGCCAGGGGGCAGAGAGGGACACTAAGAAGCACTGAAGCTTTCTTT CASNHYGARGQRGTLRSTEAFF TRBD1 TRBV6-1 - TRBJ1-1
TGTGCCAGCAGCGTAGTGTTCCCGATACCCCAAGAGACCCAGTACTTC CASSVVFPIPQETQYF - TRBV9 - TRBJ2-5
TGTGCCAGCAGGCAGCCATATAATTCACCCCTCCACTTT CASRQPYNSPLHF - TRBV28 - TRBJ1-6
TGCGCCAGCAGCCAGAGGGTACATGGTGTTGGAGATGAGCAGTACTTC CASSQRVHGVGDEQYF - TRBV4-3 - TRBJ2-5
TGTGCCAGCAGCTTAGAGCTGGCCCTTAATTACGAGCAGTACTTC CASSLELALNYEQYF - TRBV7-2 few TRBJ2-7
TGTGCCAGCAGCTTAGGGGTCGACCTTTACTCCCTCTTACCTTATGGCCACACCTTC CASSLGVDLYSLLPYGHTF - TRBV7-2 - TRBJ1-2
TGCAGTGCTAGAGGGTTTGAGGGACAGAACCGATACTACGAGCAGTACTTC CSARGFEGQNRYYEQYF TRBD1 TRBV20-1 - TRBJ2-7
TGCAGTGCTAGAGGGGGGTCACCCTACGAGCAGTACTTC CSARGGSPYEQYF - TRBV20-1 - TRBJ2-7
TGTGCCAGCAGCTTAGCGAATAGCGGGAGTCTCCATGAGCAGTTCTTC CASSLANSGSLHEQFF TRBD2 TRBV7-3 few TRBJ2-1
TGTGCCAGCGGCTTAGGATCAGCAGGGAAACAAGAGACCCAGTACTTC CASGLGSAGKQETQYF - TRBV7-2 - TRBJ2-5
TGTGCCATCAGGAACCCTAGCGGGAGGTCCTACGAGCAGTACTTC CAIRNPSGRSYEQYF TRBD2 TRBV10-3 - TRBJ2-7
TGTGCCAGCAGTTTTCAAGCGACCCAGACCCAGTACTTC CASSFQATQTQYF - TRBV12-3/TRBV12-4 many TRBJ2-5
TGTGCCAGCAGCTACGGACTAGCGGAACCTACCTACGAGCAGTACTTC CASSYGLAEPTYEQYF TRBD2 TRBV7-2 - TRBJ2-7
TGCGCCAGCACCTACAGCGGGGCGGCGGATACGCAGTATTTT CASTYSGAADTQYF TRBD2 TRBV5-1 few TRBJ2-3
TGTGCCAGCAGAGGGGACTCCCGGGACACTGAAGCTTTCTTT CASRGDSRDTEAFF - TRBV2 - TRBJ1-1
TGTGCCAGCAGCCCACCCCTCGTTGAATCACCCCTCCACTTT CASSPPLVESPLHF - TRBV11-2 few TRBJ1-6
TGTGCCATCATCCGTGCCCTGAACACTGAAGCTTTCTTT CAIIRALNTEAFF - TRBV10-3 - TRBJ1-1
TGTGCCAGCAGCCATACGGGCTATGGCTACACCTTC CASSHTGYGYTF - TRBV3-1 many TRBJ1-2
TGCGCCAGCAGCTTGGACAGGGGGAGGTTCGATGAGCAGTTCTTC CASSLDRGRFDEQFF TRBD1 TRBV5-1 - TRBJ2-1
TGTGCCAGCTCACCAAGAACTCTCCGGGAGACCCAGTACTTC CASSPRTLRETQYF - TRBV18 - TRBJ2-5
TGTGCCAGCCAAGGGTCAGGATTATGGTATTTT CASQGSGLWYF - TRBV7-9 - TRBJ2-3
TGTGCTAGTGGTTTGGTAGTCTCTGACTACTACAATGAGCAGTTCTTC CASGLVVSDYYNEQFF - TRBV12-5 - TRBJ2-1
TGCAGTGCTCTCTACCTAGGGGGCCGTTCCTACGAGCAGTACTTC CSALYLGGRSYEQYF TRBD1 TRBV20-1 once TRBJ2-7
TGCAGTGCTAGAGTAGCGACGAACACCGGGGAGCTGTTTTTT CSARVATNTGELFF - TRBV20-1 few TRBJ2-2